This TCR beta chain emerged from a study of cytomegalovirus exposure and HLA in healthy donors. Turning to the study itself: HLA-typed donors contributed some 87 million unique TCRs, which were held in an early data release.

The CDR3 runs to 14 residues. After removal of 4 bases from V and 9 bases from J, the junction contained 10 bases not matched to a gene. Germline V gives CDR1 SGHRS, CDR2 YFSETQ. It was with 60 Vbeta and 13 Jbeta primers that the PCR ran. The data were produced by immunoSEQ multiplex PCR, yet TCRdb's version contains in-frame clones alone and is incomplete. The repertoire includes 90,000 to 120,000 clones, more than 75% of them detected once, and over 3.5% sits in the top ten. The specimen sequenced was PBMCs. The clonotype was recovered from a woman aged 45-59 years in good health and CMV-seropositive. This chain connects TRBV5-1 to TRBJ2-7; TRBD1 matches 10 bases. CDR3 DNA: TGCGCCAGCAGCCTGGGACAGGGGACCTCCGCGCAGTACTTC. This encodes CASSLGQGTSAQYF.